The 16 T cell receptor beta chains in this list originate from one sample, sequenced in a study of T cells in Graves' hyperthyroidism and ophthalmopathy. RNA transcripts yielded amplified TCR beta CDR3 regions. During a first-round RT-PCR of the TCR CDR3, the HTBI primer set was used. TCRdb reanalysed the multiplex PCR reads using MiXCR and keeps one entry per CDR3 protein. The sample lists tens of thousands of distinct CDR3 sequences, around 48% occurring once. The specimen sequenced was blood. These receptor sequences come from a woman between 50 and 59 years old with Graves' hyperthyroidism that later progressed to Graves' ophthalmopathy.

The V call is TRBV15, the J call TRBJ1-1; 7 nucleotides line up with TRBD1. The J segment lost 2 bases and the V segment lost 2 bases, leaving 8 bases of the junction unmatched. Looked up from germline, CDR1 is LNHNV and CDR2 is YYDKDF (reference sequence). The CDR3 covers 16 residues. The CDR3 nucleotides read TGTGCCACCAGCAGACCGGGACAGACTGGTAACACTGAAGCTTTCTTT. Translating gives CATSRPGQTGNTEAFF. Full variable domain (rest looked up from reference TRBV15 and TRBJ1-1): DAMVIQNPRYQVTQFGKPVTLSCSQTLNHNVMYWYQQKSSQAPKLLFHYYDKDFNNEADTPDNFQSRRPNTSFCFLDIRSPGLGDTAMYLCATSRPGQTGNTEAFFGQGTRLTVV.

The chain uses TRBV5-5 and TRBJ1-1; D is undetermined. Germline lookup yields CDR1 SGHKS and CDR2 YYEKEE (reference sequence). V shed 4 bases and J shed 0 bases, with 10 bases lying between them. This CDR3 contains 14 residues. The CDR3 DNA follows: TGTGCCAGCAGCGGAACCGGGATGAACACTGAAGCTTTCTTT. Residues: CASSGTGMNTEAFF.

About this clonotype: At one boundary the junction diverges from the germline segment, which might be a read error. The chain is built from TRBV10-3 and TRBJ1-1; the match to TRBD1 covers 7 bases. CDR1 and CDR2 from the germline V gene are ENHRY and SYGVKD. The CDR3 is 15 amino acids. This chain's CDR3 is CAIRQGQSGNTEAFF. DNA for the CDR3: TGTGCCATCAGGCAGGGACAGTCTGGAAACACTGAAGCCTTCTTT.

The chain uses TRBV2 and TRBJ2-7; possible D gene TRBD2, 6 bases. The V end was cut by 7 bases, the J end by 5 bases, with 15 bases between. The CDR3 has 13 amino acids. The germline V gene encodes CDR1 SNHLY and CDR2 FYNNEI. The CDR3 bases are TGTGCCAGCACCTTGGGGGGATCGGACGAGCAGTACTTC. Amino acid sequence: CASTLGGSDEQYF. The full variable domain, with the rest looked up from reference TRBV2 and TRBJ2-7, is EPEVTQTPSHQVTQMGQEVILRCVPISNHLYFYWYRQILGQKVEFLVSFYNNEISEKSEIFDDQFSVERPDGSNFTLKIRSTKLEDSAMYFCASTLGGSDEQYFGPGTRLTVT.

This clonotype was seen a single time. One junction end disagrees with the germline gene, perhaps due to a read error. The CDR3 sequence: CSATSVDF. The CDR3 DNA follows: TGCAGTGCCACAAGCGTGGACTTC. V gene TRBV20-1 combines with J gene TRBJ2-7; D call uncertain. Germline assignment: CDR1 DFQATT and CDR2 SNEGSKA (reference sequence). The CDR3 length is 8 residues.

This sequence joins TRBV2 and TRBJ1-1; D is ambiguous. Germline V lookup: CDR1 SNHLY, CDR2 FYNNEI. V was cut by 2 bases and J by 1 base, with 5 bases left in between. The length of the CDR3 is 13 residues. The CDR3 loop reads CASSESGNTEAFF. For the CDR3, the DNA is TGTGCCAGCAGTGAATCAGGGAACACTGAAGCTTTCTTT.

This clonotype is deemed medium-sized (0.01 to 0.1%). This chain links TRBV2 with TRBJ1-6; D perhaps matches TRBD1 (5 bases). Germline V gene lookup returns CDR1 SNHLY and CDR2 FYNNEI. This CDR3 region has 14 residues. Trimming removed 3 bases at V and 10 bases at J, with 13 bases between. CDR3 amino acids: CASSDMSGKSPLHF. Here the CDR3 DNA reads TGTGCCAGCAGTGATATGTCAGGGAAATCACCCCTCCACTTT. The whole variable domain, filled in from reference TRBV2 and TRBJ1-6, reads EPEVTQTPSHQVTQMGQEVILRCVPISNHLYFYWYRQILGQKVEFLVSFYNNEISEKSEIFDDQFSVERPDGSNFTLKIRSTKLEDSAMYFCASSDMSGKSPLHFGNGTRLTVT.

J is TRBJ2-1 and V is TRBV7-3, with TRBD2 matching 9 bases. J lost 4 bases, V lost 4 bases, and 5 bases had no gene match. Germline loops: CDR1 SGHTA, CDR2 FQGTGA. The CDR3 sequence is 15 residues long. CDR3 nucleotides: TGTGCCAGCAGCTCTACTAGCGGGCCGTACAATGAGCAGTTCTTC. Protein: CASSSTSGPYNEQFF. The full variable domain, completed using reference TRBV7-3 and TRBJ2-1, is GAGVSQTPSNKVTEKGKYVELRCDPISGHTALYWYRQSLGQGPEFLIYFQGTGAADDSGLPNDRFFAVRPEGSVSTLKIQRTERGDSAVYLCASSSTSGPYNEQFFGPGTRLTVL.

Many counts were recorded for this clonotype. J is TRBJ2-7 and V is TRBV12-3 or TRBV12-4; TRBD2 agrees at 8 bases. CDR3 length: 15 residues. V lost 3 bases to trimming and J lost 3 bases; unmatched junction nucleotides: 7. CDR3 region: CASSFSTSGYYEQYF. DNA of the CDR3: TGTGCCAGCAGTTTTTCCACTAGCGGATACTACGAGCAGTACTTC.

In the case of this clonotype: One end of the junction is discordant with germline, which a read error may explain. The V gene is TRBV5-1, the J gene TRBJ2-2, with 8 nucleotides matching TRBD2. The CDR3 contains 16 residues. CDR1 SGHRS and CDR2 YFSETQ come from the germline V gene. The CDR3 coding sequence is TGCGCCAGCAGCTTGGTGGCGGGAGGACGGGCCGGGGAGCTGCTTTTT. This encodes CASSLVAGGRAGELLF.

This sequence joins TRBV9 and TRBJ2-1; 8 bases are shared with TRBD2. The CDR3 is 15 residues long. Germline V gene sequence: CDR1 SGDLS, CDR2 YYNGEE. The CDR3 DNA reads TGTGCTAGAGACCATAGCGGGACAACCTACAATGAGCAGTTCTTC. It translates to CARDHSGTTYNEQFF.

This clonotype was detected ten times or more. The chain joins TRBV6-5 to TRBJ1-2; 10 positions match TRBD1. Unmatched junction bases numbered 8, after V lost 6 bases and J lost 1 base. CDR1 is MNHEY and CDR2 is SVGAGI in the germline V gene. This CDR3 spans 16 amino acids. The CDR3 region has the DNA TGTGCCAGCAGCCGACGGACAGGGGGAGGTAACTATGGCTACACCTTC. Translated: CASSRRTGGGNYGYTF.

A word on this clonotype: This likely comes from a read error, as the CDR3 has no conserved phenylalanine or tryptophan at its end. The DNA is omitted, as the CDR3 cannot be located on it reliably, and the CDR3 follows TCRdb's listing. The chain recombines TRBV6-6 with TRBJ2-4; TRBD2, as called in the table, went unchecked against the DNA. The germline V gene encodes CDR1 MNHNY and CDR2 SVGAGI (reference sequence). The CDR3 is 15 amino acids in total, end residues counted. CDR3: CAAGNQRGTEAFFGQ.

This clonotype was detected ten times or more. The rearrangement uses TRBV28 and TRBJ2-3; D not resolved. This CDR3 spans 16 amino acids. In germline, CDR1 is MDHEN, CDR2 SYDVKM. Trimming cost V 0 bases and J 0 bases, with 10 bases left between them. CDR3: CASSLCPYKSTDTQYF. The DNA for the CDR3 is TGTGCCAGCAGTTTATGCCCCTATAAGAGCACAGATACGCAGTATTTT.

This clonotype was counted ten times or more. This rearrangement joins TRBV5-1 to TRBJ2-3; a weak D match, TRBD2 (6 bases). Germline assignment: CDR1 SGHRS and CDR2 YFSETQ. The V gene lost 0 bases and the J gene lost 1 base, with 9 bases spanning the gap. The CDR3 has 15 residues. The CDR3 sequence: CASSLGASGTDTQYF. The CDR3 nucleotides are TGCGCCAGCAGCTTGGGGGCTAGCGGCACAGATACGCAGTATTTT.

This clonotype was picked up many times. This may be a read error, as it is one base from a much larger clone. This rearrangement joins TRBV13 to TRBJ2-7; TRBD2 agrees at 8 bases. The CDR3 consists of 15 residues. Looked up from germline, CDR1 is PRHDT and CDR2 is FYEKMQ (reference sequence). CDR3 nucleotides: TGTGCCAGCAGCCTCCCAGGCGGGAGGTCCTACGAGCGGTACTTC. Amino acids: CASSLPGGRSYERYF.